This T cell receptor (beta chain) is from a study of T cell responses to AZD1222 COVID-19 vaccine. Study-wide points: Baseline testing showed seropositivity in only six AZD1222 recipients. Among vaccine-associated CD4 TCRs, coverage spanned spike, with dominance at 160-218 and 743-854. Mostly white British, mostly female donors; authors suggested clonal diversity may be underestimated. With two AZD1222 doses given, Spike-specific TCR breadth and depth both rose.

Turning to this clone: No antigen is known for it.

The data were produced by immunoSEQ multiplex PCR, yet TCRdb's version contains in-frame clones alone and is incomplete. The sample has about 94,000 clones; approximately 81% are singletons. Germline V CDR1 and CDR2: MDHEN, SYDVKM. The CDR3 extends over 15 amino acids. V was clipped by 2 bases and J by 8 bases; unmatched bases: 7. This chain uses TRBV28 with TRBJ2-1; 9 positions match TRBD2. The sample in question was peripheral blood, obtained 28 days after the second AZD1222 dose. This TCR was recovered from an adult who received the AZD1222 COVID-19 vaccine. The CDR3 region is CASSLRVLAGYEQFF. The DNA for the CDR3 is TGTGCCAGCAGTTTAAGGGTGCTAGCGGGATATGAGCAGTTCTTC.